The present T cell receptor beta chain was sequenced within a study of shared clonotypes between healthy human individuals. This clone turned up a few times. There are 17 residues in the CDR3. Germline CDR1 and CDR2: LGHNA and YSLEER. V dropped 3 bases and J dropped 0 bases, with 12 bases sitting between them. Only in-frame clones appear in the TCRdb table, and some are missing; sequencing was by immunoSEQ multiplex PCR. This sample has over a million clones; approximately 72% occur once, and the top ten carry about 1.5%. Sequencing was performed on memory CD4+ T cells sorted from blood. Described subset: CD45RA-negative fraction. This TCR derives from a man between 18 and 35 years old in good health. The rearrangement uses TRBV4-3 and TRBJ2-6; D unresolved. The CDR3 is CASSHSVPGSGANVLTF. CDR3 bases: TGCGCCAGCAGCCACAGCGTCCCTGGCTCTGGGGCCAACGTCCTGACTTTC.